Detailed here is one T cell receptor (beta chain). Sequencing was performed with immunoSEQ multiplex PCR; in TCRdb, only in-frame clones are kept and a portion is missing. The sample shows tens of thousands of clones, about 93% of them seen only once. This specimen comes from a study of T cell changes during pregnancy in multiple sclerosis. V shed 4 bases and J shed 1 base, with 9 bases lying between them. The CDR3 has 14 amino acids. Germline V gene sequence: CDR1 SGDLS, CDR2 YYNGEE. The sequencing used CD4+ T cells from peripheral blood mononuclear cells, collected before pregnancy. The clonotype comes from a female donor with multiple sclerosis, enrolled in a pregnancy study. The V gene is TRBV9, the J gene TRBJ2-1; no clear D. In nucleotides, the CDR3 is TGTGCCAGCAGCCTTGCGCTTTCCTACAATGAGCAGTTCTTC. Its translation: CASSLALSYNEQFF.